These 24 T cell receptor beta chains were all obtained from the same sample, sequenced in a study of T cell repertoires in cytomegalovirus infection. In TCRdb, the reads were re-called with MiXCR into one record per CDR3 protein. Among about 140,000 distinct CDR3 sequences listed, about 6.5% were seen once. Sequenced input: PBMCs. These receptors all come from a human donor in good health (CMV status not recorded). Some clones in this sample may be carry-over from other donors' samples.

This clonotype has at least ten counts. The genes are TRBV7-2 and TRBJ1-1; maybe TRBD1 (5 bases). Trimming cost V 0 bases and J 1 base, with 9 bases left between them. Looked up from germline, CDR1 is SGHTA and CDR2 is FQGNSA. The CDR3 loop spans 15 amino acids. Here the CDR3 DNA reads TGTGCCAGCAGCTTAGCAGGGGTCAGGAACACTGAAGCTTTCTTT. Amino acid sequence: CASSLAGVRNTEAFF.

This clonotype was recorded at least ten times. The chain joins TRBV7-6 to TRBJ1-6, with 7 nucleotides matching TRBD1. With V trimmed by 1 base and J by 6 bases, 3 bases remained unmatched. The CDR3 is 15 residues long. Germline V gene sequence: CDR1 SGHVS, CDR2 FNYEAQ. Here the CDR3 reads CASSLEGQINSPLHF. In DNA form, the CDR3 reads TGTGCCAGCAGCTTAGAGGGACAGATTAATTCACCCCTCCACTTT.

The V and J genes are TRBV27 and TRBJ2-3; possibly TRBD1 for D (6 bases). Germline CDR1 is MNHEY and CDR2 is SMNVEV (reference sequence). The CDR3 is 14 amino acids. The germline V and J ends were trimmed by 3 bases and 2 bases, with 9 bases remaining between them. The CDR3 nucleotides are TGTGCCAGCAGTTTTCAGGGGCACACAGATACGCAGTATTTT. It codes for CASSFQGHTDTQYF.

This clonotype came up many times. The chain has TRBV11-2 and TRBJ2-3, with 10 positions matching TRBD2. The CDR3 covers 16 residues. Looked up from germline, CDR1 is SGHAT and CDR2 is FQNNGV. V was clipped by 2 bases and J by 2 bases; unmatched bases: 4. CDR3 bases: TGTGCCAGCAGCTTAACTAGCGGGGCTCTCACAGATACGCAGTATTTT. Translated: CASSLTSGALTDTQYF. Supplemented by reference TRBV11-2 and TRBJ2-3, the full variable domain reads EAGVAQSPRYKIIEKRQSVAFWCNPISGHATLYWYQQILGQGPKLLIQFQNNGVVDDSQLPKDRFSAERLKGVDSTLKIQPAKLEDSAVYLCASSLTSGALTDTQYFGPGTRLTVL.

The sample holds many counts of this clonotype. The chain joins TRBV7-8 to TRBJ2-7; TRBD1 agrees at 7 bases. Germline values: CDR1 SGHVS, CDR2 FQNEAQ. This CDR3 is built from 14 residues. J lost 3 bases, V lost 5 bases, and 7 bases had no gene match. Here the CDR3 reads CASSPRTGGYEQYF. CDR3 nucleotides: TGTGCCAGCAGCCCCAGGACAGGTGGCTACGAGCAGTACTTC.

At least ten counts were recorded for this clonotype. This rearrangement joins TRBV25-1 to TRBJ2-2; tentatively, D is TRBD1 (5 bases). Trimming took off 2 bases at V and 5 bases at J, with 9 bases between the two ends. Germline CDR1 reads MGHDK; CDR2 reads SYGVNS. CDR3 length equals 14 residues. CDR3 region: CASSEQGLTGELFF. The CDR3 nucleotides read TGTGCCAGCAGTGAACAGGGTCTAACCGGGGAGCTGTTTTTT.

The chain is built from TRBV29-1 and TRBJ2-3; D unresolved. Trimming took off 3 bases at V and 2 bases at J, with 6 bases between the two ends. The CDR3 extends over 12 amino acids. Germline CDR1 is SQVTM and CDR2 is ANQGSEA. The CDR3 nucleotides read TGCAGCGTTGATTCAGTCACAGATACGCAGTATTTT. Protein: CSVDSVTDTQYF.

In this sample, this clonotype turned up many times. The rearrangement links TRBV7-9 to TRBJ1-2, with 8 bases lining up with TRBD1. The CDR3 totals 15 residues. Germline CDR1 is SEHNR and CDR2 is FQNEAQ (reference sequence). V lost 7 bases to trimming and J lost 2 bases; unmatched junction nucleotides: 9. CDR3 amino acids: CASTAGQGPNYGYTF. The DNA for the CDR3 is TGTGCCAGCACCGCCGGACAGGGCCCAAACTATGGCTACACCTTC.

This clonotype was recorded many times. The CDR3 bases are TGTGCCAGTAGCCCCCTAGGCGGACAGGGGACCCAAGAGACCCAGTACTTC. It yields the protein CASSPLGGQGTQETQYF. The chain combines TRBV19 with TRBJ2-5; 9 bases map to TRBD1. V lost 6 bases to trimming and J lost 1 base; unmatched junction nucleotides: 12. Germline CDR1 LNHDA, CDR2 SQIVND (reference sequence). This CDR3 region has 17 residues.

Many counts were recorded for this clonotype. The chain carries TRBV7-9 and TRBJ2-1; 9 bases line up with TRBD2. The CDR3 spans 12 residues. Trimming at V came to 5 bases and at J to 13 bases, leaving 6 bases not matched to a gene. CDR1 SEHNR and CDR2 FQNEAQ come from the germline V gene (reference sequence). The CDR3 sequence: CASSLPGTSQFF. DNA for the CDR3: TGTGCCAGCAGCCTCCCTGGGACTAGCCAGTTCTTC.

This clonotype was observed a handful of times. This chain links TRBV5-1 with TRBJ2-6; D ambiguous. The CDR3 consists of 16 residues. In germline, CDR1 is SGHRS, CDR2 YFSETQ. V shed 0 bases and J shed 2 bases, with 9 bases lying between them. As DNA, the CDR3 is TGCGCCAGCAGCTTGGGTGTGGCCACTGGGGCCAACGTCCTGACTTTC. It specifies CASSLGVATGANVLTF. Combining the CDR3 with reference TRBV5-1 and TRBJ2-6 gives the whole variable domain KAGVTQTPRYLIKTRGQQVTLSCSPISGHRSVSWYQQTPGQGLQFLFEYFSETQRNKGNFPGRFSGRQFSNSRSEMNVSTLELGDSALYLCASSLGVATGANVLTFGAGSRLTVL.

This clonotype was seen ten or more times. The chain links TRBV19 to TRBJ1-2, with 7 bases matching TRBD1. The CDR3 covers 15 residues. V shed 9 bases, J shed 0 bases, and the junction held 10 bases outside the gene matches. CDR1 is LNHDA and CDR2 is SQIVND in the germline V gene (reference sequence). The CDR3 bases are TGTGCCAGCCGGACAGGCGCGCAATCTAACTATGGCTACACCTTC. This codes for CASRTGAQSNYGYTF.

This clonotype was picked up a small number of times. The chain links TRBV5-6 to TRBJ1-2; tentatively, D is TRBD1 (5 bases). CDR1 SGHDT and CDR2 YYEEEE come from the germline V gene. CDR3 length equals 12 residues. V gave up 3 bases and J gave up 8 bases, with 11 bases separating them. CDR3 protein: CASSSGAYGYTF. DNA for the CDR3: TGTGCCAGCAGCTCCGGGGCGTACGGCTACACCTTC. Full variable domain (remainder filled in from reference TRBV5-6 and TRBJ1-2): DAGVTQSPTHLIKTRGQQVTLRCSPKSGHDTVSWYQQALGQGPQFIFQYYEEEERQRGNFPDRFSGHQFPNYSSELNVNALLLGDSALYLCASSSGAYGYTFGSGTRLTVV.

This clonotype was counted ten times or more. The CDR3 DNA is TGTGCCAGCAGACTTGGGATGGGAGGGGCCAACGTCCTGACTTTC. Its translation: CASRLGMGGANVLTF. The chain joins TRBV14 to TRBJ2-6, with D uncertain. Trimming took 6 bases from V and 4 from J, leaving 13 bases between them. Germline V gene lookup returns CDR1 SGHDN and CDR2 FVKESK. The CDR3 has 15 amino acids.

In this sample, this clonotype turned up many times. V gene TRBV18 combines with J gene TRBJ2-7, with D maybe TRBD1 (6 bases). This CDR3 is 14 amino acids long. V lost 1 base, J lost 4 bases, and 11 bases lay in between. The germline CDR1 and CDR2 sequences are KGHSH and LQKENI. Written as DNA, the CDR3 is TGTGCCAGCTCACCACTCGGACAGCCTTACGAGCAGTACTTC. It encodes CASSPLGQPYEQYF.

This clonotype was seen ten or more times. The CDR3 DNA reads TGCAGTGCTAGTCGAAACAGGGCATCTGAGCAGTTCTTC. It translates to CSASRNRASEQFF. The V gene is TRBV20-1, the J gene TRBJ2-1; possible D gene TRBD1, 6 bases. Trimming cost V 3 bases and J 9 bases, with 15 bases left between them. The germline V gene has CDR1 DFQATT and CDR2 SNEGSKA (reference sequence). This CDR3 has 13 amino acids.

V gene TRBV3-1 combines with J gene TRBJ1-1; D is undetermined. The CDR3 consists of 16 residues. With 4 bases removed from V and 2 bases from J, the gap between germline ends came to 17 bases. The V gene's germline CDR1 is LGHDT and CDR2 YNNKEL (reference sequence). The CDR3 DNA is TGTGCCAGCAGCCCGTGGACTCAGCTAGGAAACACTGAAGCTTTCTTT. The encoded protein is CASSPWTQLGNTEAFF.

This clonotype was picked up many times. The genes are TRBV28 and TRBJ1-5, with 8 bases lining up with TRBD1. Unmatched junction bases numbered 17, after V lost 3 bases and J lost 4 bases. The germline CDR1 and CDR2 sequences are MDHEN and SYDVKM. This CDR3 is built from 19 residues. CDR3 bases: TGTGCCAGCAGTTTCTCGACGTTGGACAGGGCTGAGGGGAATCAGCCCCAGCATTTT. Residues: CASSFSTLDRAEGNQPQHF.

In its sample, this clonotype was seen many times. A junction end diverges from the germline sequence, so it may reflect a read error. The chain couples TRBV7-2 to TRBJ2-3, with 9 nucleotides matching TRBD2. This CDR3 is 15 amino acids long. The V gene's germline CDR1 is SGHTA and CDR2 FQGNSA. For the CDR3, the DNA is TGTGCCAGCAGCGTAGCGGGAGTTAGCACAGATACGCAGTATTTT. As protein: CASSVAGVSTDTQYF. Combining the CDR3 with reference TRBV7-2 and TRBJ2-3 gives the whole variable domain GAGVSQSPSNKVTEKGKDVELRCDPISGHTALYWYRQSLGQGLEFLIYFQGNSAPDKSGLPSDRFSAERTGGSVSTLTIQRTQQEDSAVYLCASSVAGVSTDTQYFGPGTRLTVL.

This clonotype was detected many times. The CDR3 loop reads CASRAGLSTDTQYF. The CDR3 DNA sequence: TGTGCCAGCAGGGCGGGACTTAGCACAGATACGCAGTATTTT. The chain carries TRBV7-2 and TRBJ2-3; a possible D gene is TRBD2 (6 bases). CDR1 is SGHTA and CDR2 is FQGNSA in the germline V gene. This CDR3 contains 14 residues. V lost 6 bases and J lost 0, with 10 bases in between.

In this sample, this clonotype turned up many times. The chain is built from TRBV7-2 and TRBJ2-5; 11 positions match TRBD2. The CDR3 totals 16 residues. Germline CDR1 is SGHTA and CDR2 is FQGNSA. After removal of 4 bases from V and 3 bases from J, the junction contained 7 bases not matched to a gene. CDR3 DNA sequence: TGTGCCAGCAGCTCCCTAGCGGGGGGCTTGAAAGAGACCCAGTACTTC. It encodes CASSSLAGGLKETQYF. Using reference TRBV7-2 and TRBJ2-5 for the parts outside the CDR3, the full variable domain is GAGVSQSPSNKVTEKGKDVELRCDPISGHTALYWYRQSLGQGLEFLIYFQGNSAPDKSGLPSDRFSAERTGGSVSTLTIQRTQQEDSAVYLCASSSLAGGLKETQYFGPGTRLLVL.

The table lists this clonotype with many counts. This rearrangement joins TRBV7-2 to TRBJ2-3, with a tentative D call TRBD2 (5 bases). This CDR3 is built from 16 residues. V was clipped by 0 bases and J by 1 base, with 11 bases between them. Germline V gene sequence: CDR1 SGHTA, CDR2 FQGNSA. The CDR3 loop is CASSLARGSGTDTQYF. The CDR3 DNA sequence: TGTGCCAGCAGCTTAGCGCGTGGTAGCGGCACAGATACGCAGTATTTT. The complete variable domain, with remaining parts taken from reference TRBV7-2 and TRBJ2-3, reads GAGVSQSPSNKVTEKGKDVELRCDPISGHTALYWYRQSLGQGLEFLIYFQGNSAPDKSGLPSDRFSAERTGGSVSTLTIQRTQQEDSAVYLCASSLARGSGTDTQYFGPGTRLTVL.

This clonotype was detected many times. V and J are TRBV4-3 and TRBJ2-2; no reliable D call. The V gene's germline CDR1 is LGHNA and CDR2 YSLEER. This CDR3 spans 16 amino acids. V lost 2 bases to trimming and J lost 6 bases, with 16 bases between them. In DNA, the CDR3 is TGCGCCAGCAGCCAAATGAGAGCCCGAAGGTCCGGGGAGCTGTTTTTT. Protein: CASSQMRARRSGELFF.

This clonotype was observed many times. The chain uses TRBV4-3 and TRBJ2-7; D possibly corresponds to TRBD1 (6 bases). Germline V gene data show CDR1 as LGHNA and CDR2 as YSLEER. The CDR3 sequence is 15 residues long. V was trimmed by 0 bases and J by 2 bases, leaving 11 bases between them. The CDR3 sequence is CASSQDRTVTYEQYF. CDR3 nucleotides: TGCGCCAGCAGCCAAGATCGGACAGTAACCTACGAGCAGTACTTC.